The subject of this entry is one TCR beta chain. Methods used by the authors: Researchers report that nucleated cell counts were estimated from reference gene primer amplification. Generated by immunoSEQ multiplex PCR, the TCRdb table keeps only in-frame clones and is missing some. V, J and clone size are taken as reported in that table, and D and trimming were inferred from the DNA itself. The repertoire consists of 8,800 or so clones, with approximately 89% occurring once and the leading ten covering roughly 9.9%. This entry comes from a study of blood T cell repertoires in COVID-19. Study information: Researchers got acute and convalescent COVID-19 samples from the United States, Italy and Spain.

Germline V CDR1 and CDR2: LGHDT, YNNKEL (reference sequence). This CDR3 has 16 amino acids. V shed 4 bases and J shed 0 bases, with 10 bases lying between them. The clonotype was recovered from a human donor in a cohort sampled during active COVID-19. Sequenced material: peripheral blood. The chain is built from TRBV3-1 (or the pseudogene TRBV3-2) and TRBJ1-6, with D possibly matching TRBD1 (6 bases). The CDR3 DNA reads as TGTGCCAGCAGCCGACAGGCCAGCTCCTATAATTCACCCCTCCACTTT. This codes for CASSRQASSYNSPLHF.